This note documents a single TCR beta chain sequence. This clone's antigen is unknown. No base-level quality is on record; no much larger clone is a single base apart. The CDR1 and CDR2 encoded by the germline V gene (reference sequence) are SEHNR and FQNEAQ. After removal of 5 bases from V and 11 bases from J, the junction retains 17 bases not matched to a gene. The CDR3 holds 16 amino acids from the cysteine to the phenylalanine. Only CDR3 DNA remains: 48 bases, in frame from the first base. Healthy HIV-negative adults with no recently reported acute infections or vaccinations were included as donors. Every donor was a Caucasian adult living in Nashville, Tennessee, USA. For unsorted samples, 80 million to 100 million PBMCs were counted, and genomic DNA was extracted using the QIAamp DNA Blood Mini kit. Blood was collected by leukapheresis, and PBMCs were isolated by Ficoll-Histopaque density gradient centrifugation and then cryopreserved in liquid nitrogen vapor phase.

Using the deep immunoSEQ assay, multiplex PCR amplified TCR CDR3 regions from genomic DNA. Extracted genomic DNA from each cell subset was distributed evenly across all wells of several immunoSEQ 96-well plates, and each plate was treated as a replicate. For unsorted PBMC, each replicate PCR was loaded with roughly 270 ng genomic DNA, equivalent to some 27,000 T cell genomes. Ten immunoSEQ deep assay plates were used to sequence unsorted PBMC genomic DNA. Purified libraries were measured with a Qubit 3.0 fluorometer, size-checked on a Bioanalyzer 2100, and measured again with the KAPA Library Quantification kit. A separate single-read 150-cycle Illumina NextSeq 550 flow cell was used to sequence each immunoSEQ 96-well plate. In the source study's methods: Because the immunoSEQ output held only junctional sequences and lacked quality scores, the filtering could not match the filtering applied to full-length reads. To assign V/J genes and CDR3, sequences were annotated using PyIR, a Python wrapper for IgBLAST v1.9, with IMGT germline references. Any read was removed if the V/J assignment was weak (E-value above 1e-6), the CDR3 was missing, or the read contained stop codons, out-of-frame junctions, or ambiguous translated residues. A V3J clonotype was defined by an identical inferred V gene, J gene, and CDR3 amino acid sequence. Percentage overlap between repertoires was calculated by dividing the number of shared unique clonotypes by the size of the smaller repertoire. RTK rarefaction, the Chao1 estimator, and Recon v2.1 estimates of unobserved clonotypes were used to assess repertoire richness. The table was pulled from immuneACCESS by TCRdb, which kept in-frame rearrangements only. Such tables lose some clones; where checked, under half of the loss comes from unresolved V genes, and the rest has no known cause. V, J and clone size are taken as reported in that table, and D and trimming were inferred from the DNA itself. The sample table holds a few hundred thousand clones, of which around 78% were seen once. The ten biggest clones cover 12% of the sample.

This specimen belongs to a study of shared clonotypes between healthy human individuals (dated by TCRdb to 2019 to 2021). Turning to the overall study: The cohort comprised two women and a few men aged 18 to 49 years. To estimate repertoire size and how much clonotype sharing occurs between individuals, the study deeply sequenced the blood TCR repertoires of roughly 5 healthy adults. To increase sequencing depth and limit assay-specific biases, different laboratories used diverse techniques to prepare libraries and sequence TCR repertoires. Leukapheresis yielded between about 0.8 and 9.5 billion PBMCs per donor. What the authors observed across the whole study: Pairwise subsampling indicated that sequencing depth was expected to affect the degree of clonotype sharing among donors. Sampling was restricted to blood, and TCR repertoires in tissue are likely to differ from TCR repertoires in blood. The genetic and exposure-history diversity represented was limited by the small number of donors.

The rearranged segments are TRBV7-9 and TRBJ2-3, and TRBD1 matches 9 of the central bases. The sequence derives from a woman between 40 and 50 years old in good health. Some clones in this sample may be carry-over from other donors' samples. The sequenced sample was PBMCs. The base sequence is TGTGCCAGCAGCCTGGGACAGGGAGTCCAATTAAAGGTGCAGTATTTT. Its translation is CASSLGQGVQLKVQYF.